The 28 T cell receptor beta chains below come from one sample, sequenced in a study of OX40 agonist ivuxolimab in advanced cancers. Libraries were prepared by immunoSEQ multiplex PCR; TCRdb keeps only in-frame clonotypes and omits some of them. The sample holds roughly 71,000 clones, roughly 84% seen once. Here the sequenced sample was CD4+ or CD8+ T cells sorted from blood, taken in a trial of the OX40 agonist ivuxolimab. The origin of the receptors is an adult with an advanced solid tumor such as melanoma, head and neck, liver or kidney cancer.

This rearrangement joins TRBV27 to TRBJ2-3; D ambiguous. The CDR3 is 14 residues long. Germline values: CDR1 MNHEY, CDR2 SMNVEV (reference sequence). The V and J ends lost 3 bases and 2 bases respectively, with 9 bases between them. The DNA of the CDR3 is TGTGCCAGCAGTTTTAAAACTCTCACAGATACGCAGTATTTT. It encodes CASSFKTLTDTQYF.

This clone was counted a single time. The chain has TRBV28 and TRBJ2-7; D perhaps matches TRBD1 (6 bases). This CDR3 has 15 residues. Germline-derived CDR1 and CDR2 are MDHEN and SYDVKM. V shed 5 bases and J shed 0 bases, with 14 bases lying between them. CDR3 nucleotide sequence: TGTGCCAGCAGTGGTAACAGGGACACCTCCTACGAGCAGTACTTC. Its translation is CASSGNRDTSYEQYF.

The chain employs TRBV5-1 and TRBJ1-2; D uncertain. Per the germline V gene, CDR1 is SGHRS and CDR2 is YFSETQ. CDR3 length: 15 residues. V was cut by 0 bases and J by 8 bases, with 17 bases left in between. CDR3 protein: CASSLAPNLKWGYTF. In nucleotides, the CDR3 is TGCGCCAGCAGCTTGGCCCCCAATCTGAAGTGGGGCTACACCTTC.

This chain joins TRBV7-2 and TRBJ2-7; 11 nucleotides align to TRBD2. With V trimmed by 7 bases and J by 6 bases, 8 bases remained unmatched. The CDR3 is 14 residues long. Germline V lookup: CDR1 SGHTA, CDR2 FQGNSA. DNA for the CDR3: TGTGCCAGCACCCTAGCGGGGGGAGTTGGCGAGCAGTACTTC. Protein sequence: CASTLAGGVGEQYF.

The V gene is TRBV18, the J gene TRBJ2-7; D gene unclear. The CDR3 sequence is 15 residues long. V lost 2 bases and J 1 base, leaving 12 bases between the germline ends. Germline CDR1 and CDR2: KGHSH and LQKENI. CDR3 residues: CASSPVVKASYEQYF. CDR3 nucleotides: TGTGCCAGCTCACCAGTGGTCAAGGCGTCCTACGAGCAGTACTTC.

The chain has TRBV7-2 and TRBJ2-2; 8 bases are shared with TRBD2. Germline V gene sequence: CDR1 SGHTA, CDR2 FQGNSA. CDR3 length equals 18 residues. The ends lost 2 bases at V and 5 bases at J; junction bases unmatched: 13. The CDR3 DNA is TGTGCCAGCAGCTTATGGGGACTAGTTGCCCTGGGTACCGGGGAGCTGTTTTTT. Translation gives CASSLWGLVALGTGELFF.

This clone has only a few counts. The chain employs TRBV19 and TRBJ1-1, with 7 bases lining up with TRBD1. The CDR3 covers 14 residues. V gave up 5 bases and J gave up 1 base; unmatched junction bases: 4. The germline V gene has CDR1 LNHDA and CDR2 SQIVND (reference sequence). This chain's CDR3 is CASSSDRENTEAFF. CDR3 coding DNA: TGTGCCAGTAGTTCCGACAGGGAGAACACTGAAGCTTTCTTT.

This chain uses TRBV9 with TRBJ1-2; TRBD1 aligns across 8 bases. Germline V gene sequence: CDR1 SGDLS, CDR2 YYNGEE. This CDR3 contains 15 residues. Trimming cost V 4 bases and J 3 bases; bases outside gene matches: 8. CDR3 region: CASSSRGRPHYGYTF. The CDR3 bases are TGTGCCAGCAGCTCCAGGGGGCGACCCCACTATGGCTACACCTTC.

V is TRBV9 and J is TRBJ2-3; tentatively, D is TRBD2 (6 bases). The CDR3 has 14 amino acids. Germline-derived CDR1 and CDR2 are SGDLS and YYNGEE. The V end lost 1 base, the J end lost 5 bases, and 11 bases lay between the germline ends. The CDR3 DNA sequence: TGTGCCAGCAGCGTAACTAGCCAGTTAGATACGCAGTATTTT. It encodes CASSVTSQLDTQYF.

The V call is TRBV10-3, the J call TRBJ2-7, with D unresolved. The germline gives CDR1 ENHRY, CDR2 SYGVKD. This CDR3 region has 11 residues. V gave up 4 bases and J gave up 3 bases, with 4 bases separating them. CDR3 region: CAISGNYEQYF. The CDR3 DNA reads as TGTGCCATCAGTGGGAACTACGAGCAGTACTTC.

This chain connects TRBV28 to TRBJ2-7, with a tentative D call TRBD2 (5 bases). CDR1 is MDHEN and CDR2 is SYDVKM in the germline V gene. Trimming pared 4 bases from V and 5 bases from J, leaving 12 bases between. The CDR3 is made up of 13 amino acids. The CDR3 loop is CASSSAVLDEQYF. CDR3 in DNA: TGTGCCAGCAGTTCAGCGGTTCTGGACGAGCAGTACTTC.

This chain connects TRBV28 to TRBJ2-7; TRBD1 matches at 7 bases. CDR3 length: 15 residues. CDR1 is MDHEN and CDR2 is SYDVKM in the germline V gene. V lost 3 bases and J lost 2; bases outside the gene matches: 7. CDR3 region: CASSFPTGTTYEQYF. CDR3 coding DNA: TGTGCCAGCAGTTTCCCGACAGGGACCACCTACGAGCAGTACTTC.

The rearrangement uses TRBV27 and TRBJ1-4; D not resolved. The V gene lost 6 bases and the J gene lost 3 bases, with 14 bases spanning the gap. The CDR3 contains 15 residues. Germline V gene sequence: CDR1 MNHEY, CDR2 SMNVEV (reference sequence). This CDR3 is CASRSRTASNEKLFF. DNA of the CDR3: TGTGCCAGCAGGTCTCGGACGGCGTCTAATGAAAAACTGTTTTTT.

The rearrangement joins TRBV11-2 to TRBJ2-3; 12 bases match TRBD2. Trimming at V came to 1 base and at J to 8 bases, leaving 7 bases not matched to a gene. This CDR3 has 16 residues. From germline, CDR1 is SGHAT and CDR2 FQNNGV. The CDR3 here is CASSLGTSGDIGTQYF. The CDR3 coding sequence is TGTGCCAGCAGCTTAGGGACTAGCGGGGACATTGGTACGCAGTATTTT. Filled out from reference TRBV11-2 and TRBJ2-3, the complete variable domain reads EAGVAQSPRYKIIEKRQSVAFWCNPISGHATLYWYQQILGQGPKLLIQFQNNGVVDDSQLPKDRFSAERLKGVDSTLKIQPAKLEDSAVYLCASSLGTSGDIGTQYFGPGTRLTVL.

V is TRBV4-2 and J is TRBJ2-7; 8 nucleotides line up with TRBD1. Germline assignment: CDR1 LGHNA and CDR2 YNFKEQ. The CDR3 contains 17 residues. Trimming at V came to 3 bases and at J to 4 bases, leaving 14 bases not matched to a gene. As DNA, the CDR3 is TGTGCCAGCAGCCATCACCCCCTGTCCCGGGACAGGTACGAGCAGTACTTC. It codes for CASSHHPLSRDRYEQYF.

A few counts support this clone. The chain links TRBV6-1 to TRBJ2-3; D is perhaps TRBD1 (5 bases). CDR1 is MNHNS, CDR2 SASEGT, per germline. CDR3 length equals 13 residues. CDR3 sequence reads: CVTSTDSTDTQYF. DNA of the CDR3: TGTGTTACATCGACAGACTCTACAGATACGCAGTATTTT.

The chain combines TRBV5-4 with TRBJ2-5; D may be TRBD1 (5 bases). Germline CDR1 SGHNT, CDR2 YYREEE (reference sequence). The CDR3 totals 14 residues. V was clipped by 1 base and J by 2 bases, with 9 bases between them. This CDR3 is CASSLYRQQETQYF. DNA of the CDR3: TGTGCCAGCAGCTTGTATCGACAGCAAGAGACCCAGTACTTC.

The chain recombines TRBV19 with TRBJ2-3; D not certain. V was cut by 1 base and J by 6 bases, with 14 bases left in between. The CDR3 loop spans 15 amino acids. Germline V gene data show CDR1 as LNHDA and CDR2 as SQIVND (reference sequence). The chain's CDR3 is CASSIVSQTLDTQYF. CDR3 bases: TGTGCCAGTAGTATAGTTTCCCAGACACTTGATACGCAGTATTTT.

The chain uses TRBV5-1 and TRBJ2-1; D may be TRBD2 (6 bases). This CDR3 is built from 15 residues. CDR1 SGHRS and CDR2 YFSETQ come from the germline V gene. V was clipped by 0 bases and J by 5 bases, with 12 bases between them. DNA of the CDR3: TGCGCCAGCAGCTTGGCCGGGACTTCAAACAATGAGCAGTTCTTC. Translation: CASSLAGTSNNEQFF.

The V gene is TRBV6-5, the J gene TRBJ2-5; a weak D match, TRBD1 (5 bases). With 5 bases removed from V and 5 bases from J, the gap between germline ends came to 9 bases. Germline V gene lookup returns CDR1 MNHEY and CDR2 SVGAGI. The CDR3 covers 12 residues. The CDR3 DNA reads as TGTGCCAGCAGTAGGAAGGGGGAGACCCAGTACTTC. It translates to CASSRKGETQYF.

This chain joins TRBV6-5 and TRBJ1-2, with unresolved D. Germline V lookup: CDR1 MNHEY, CDR2 SVGAGI. The CDR3 has 10 residues. Trimming removed 5 bases at V and 8 bases at J, with 6 bases between. CDR3 protein: CASSPPGYTF. DNA for the CDR3: TGTGCCAGCAGTCCCCCCGGCTACACCTTC.

This sequence joins TRBV10-3 and TRBJ1-2; D gene unclear. The germline gives CDR1 ENHRY, CDR2 SYGVKD. V was trimmed by 0 bases and J by 4 bases, leaving 6 bases between them. This CDR3 spans 13 amino acids. CDR3 DNA sequence: TGTGCCATCAGTGAGTCCGCCGTCTATGGCTACACCTTC. It translates to CAISESAVYGYTF.

There are a few counts of this clone. The V and J genes are TRBV19 and TRBJ1-5; the D is unclear. Germline V gene data show CDR1 as LNHDA and CDR2 as SQIVND (reference sequence). The CDR3 has 12 residues. V shed 6 bases and J shed 1 base, with 4 bases lying between them. The CDR3 is CASRASNQPQHF. CDR3 sequence (DNA): TGTGCCAGTAGGGCCAGCAATCAGCCCCAGCATTTT.

This chain joins TRBV7-9 and TRBJ1-2; TRBD1 matches at 12 bases. The trim removed 5 bases at V and 6 bases at J, leaving 7 bases unmatched. Germline CDR1 reads SEHNR; CDR2 reads FQNEAQ (reference sequence). The CDR3 is 15 amino acids. CDR3: CASSPGTGGNNGYTF. CDR3 nucleotide sequence: TGTGCCAGCAGCCCCGGGACAGGGGGCAATAATGGCTACACCTTC. Full variable domain (rest looked up from reference TRBV7-9 and TRBJ1-2): DTGVSQNPRHKITKRGQNVTFRCDPISEHNRLYWYRQTLGQGPEFLTYFQNEAQLEKSRLLSDRFSAERPKGSFSTLEIQRTEQGDSAMYLCASSPGTGGNNGYTFGSGTRLTVV.

A single count supports this clone. This chain uses TRBV5-1 with TRBJ2-2; TRBD2 is a possible D gene (5 bases). CDR1 and CDR2 (germline): SGHRS, YFSETQ. V lost 5 bases, J lost 3 bases, and 11 bases lay in between. The CDR3 is 14 residues long. CDR3 sequence (DNA): TGCGCCAGCAGTCGAGAGGGCCACACCGGGGAGCTGTTTTTT. It specifies CASSREGHTGELFF.

The table lists this clone with a count of one. The V gene is TRBV6-1, the J gene TRBJ1-2; D gene unclear. CDR3 length: 12 amino acids. V was cut by 6 bases and J by 4 bases, with 9 bases left in between. Germline loops: CDR1 MNHNS, CDR2 SASEGT. The CDR3 protein is CASRDGSYGYTF. In nucleotides, the CDR3 is TGTGCCAGCAGGGACGGCAGCTATGGCTACACCTTC.

In DNA, the CDR3 is TGTGCTAGTGGTACGGGTGAGGGGGCAGGAGAGCAGTTCTTC. This codes for CASGTGEGAGEQFF. The chain recombines TRBV12-5 with TRBJ2-1; 7 bases align to TRBD1. The ends lost 5 bases at V and 10 bases at J; junction bases unmatched: 11. This CDR3 comprises 14 residues. The germline V gene encodes CDR1 LGHNT and CDR2 FRNRAP.

The rearrangement uses TRBV7-9 and TRBJ1-5; D is ambiguous. Germline V CDR1 and CDR2: SEHNR, FQNEAQ (reference sequence). Between the trimmed V and J ends, which lost 4 bases and 2 bases, there was a span of 12 bases. The CDR3 is 15 amino acids. In DNA form, the CDR3 reads TGTGCCAGCAGCTCTACACAAGCTGGCAATCAGCCCCAGCATTTT. This gives the protein CASSSTQAGNQPQHF.